This TCR beta chain appears in the sequencing data of a study of blood T cell repertoires in COVID-19. This clone was counted only a few times. Clones were sequenced by immunoSEQ multiplex PCR, and TCRdb holds only the in-frame ones, with some missing. The sample consists of over 200,000 clones, about 83% of them appearing once. Germline values: CDR1 LNHDA, CDR2 SQIVND (reference sequence). V was clipped by 6 bases and J by 0 bases; unmatched bases: 2. The CDR3 has 15 residues. Sequences were obtained from PBMCs or T cells enriched from blood (not recorded which). The J gene is TRBJ1-4, the V gene TRBV19; 9 nucleotides align to TRBD1. The TCR sequence derives from a woman between 35 and 50 years old who had recovered from COVID-19. The CDR3 sequence: CASRDRGTTNEKLFF. DNA for the CDR3: TGTGCCAGTAGGGACAGGGGAACAACTAATGAAAAACTGTTTTTT.